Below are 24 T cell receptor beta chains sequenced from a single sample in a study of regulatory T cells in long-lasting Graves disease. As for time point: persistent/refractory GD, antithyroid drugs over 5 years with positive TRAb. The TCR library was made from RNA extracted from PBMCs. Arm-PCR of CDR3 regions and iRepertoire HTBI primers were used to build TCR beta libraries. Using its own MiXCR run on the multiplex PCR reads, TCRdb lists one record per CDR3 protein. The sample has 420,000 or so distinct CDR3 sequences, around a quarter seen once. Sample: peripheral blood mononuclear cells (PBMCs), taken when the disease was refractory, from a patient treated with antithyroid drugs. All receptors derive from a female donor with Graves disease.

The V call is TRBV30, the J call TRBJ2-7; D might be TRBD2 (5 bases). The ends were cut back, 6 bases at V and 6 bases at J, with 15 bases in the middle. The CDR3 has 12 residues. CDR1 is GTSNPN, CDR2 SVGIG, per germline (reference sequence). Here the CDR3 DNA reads TGTGCCTGCTATCTGGGCGGGTTCGAGCAGTACTTC. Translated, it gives CACYLGGFEQYF.

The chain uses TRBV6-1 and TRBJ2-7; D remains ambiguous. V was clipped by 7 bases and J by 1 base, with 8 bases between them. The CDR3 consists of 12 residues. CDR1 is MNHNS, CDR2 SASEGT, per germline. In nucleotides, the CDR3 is TGTGCCAGCAAGAAGTCTTCCTACGAGCAGTACTTC. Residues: CASKKSSYEQYF.

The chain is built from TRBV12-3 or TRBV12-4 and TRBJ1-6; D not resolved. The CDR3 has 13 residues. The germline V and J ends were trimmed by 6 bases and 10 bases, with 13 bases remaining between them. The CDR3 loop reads CASSLTLESPLHF. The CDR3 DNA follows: TGTGCCAGCAGCCTTACTCTAGAGTCACCCCTCCACTTT.

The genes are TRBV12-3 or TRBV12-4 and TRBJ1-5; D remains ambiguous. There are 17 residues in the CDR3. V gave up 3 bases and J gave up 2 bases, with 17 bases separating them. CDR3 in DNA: TGTGCCAGCAGTTTTAGCGTAACCGCCAGAGGCAATCAGCCCCAGCATTTT. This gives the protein CASSFSVTARGNQPQHF.

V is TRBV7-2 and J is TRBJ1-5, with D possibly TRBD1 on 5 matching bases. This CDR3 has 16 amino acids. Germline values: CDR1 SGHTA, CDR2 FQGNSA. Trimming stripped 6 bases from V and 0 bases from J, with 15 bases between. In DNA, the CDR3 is TGTGCCAGCAGTAAAGACAGCCGTTATAGCAATCAGCCCCAGCATTTT. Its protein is CASSKDSRYSNQPQHF.

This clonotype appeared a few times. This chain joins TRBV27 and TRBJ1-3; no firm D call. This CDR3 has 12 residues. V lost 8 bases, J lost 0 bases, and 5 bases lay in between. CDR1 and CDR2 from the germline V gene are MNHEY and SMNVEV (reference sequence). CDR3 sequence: CASGYSGNTIYF. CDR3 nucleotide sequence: TGTGCCAGCGGCTACTCTGGAAACACCATATATTTT.

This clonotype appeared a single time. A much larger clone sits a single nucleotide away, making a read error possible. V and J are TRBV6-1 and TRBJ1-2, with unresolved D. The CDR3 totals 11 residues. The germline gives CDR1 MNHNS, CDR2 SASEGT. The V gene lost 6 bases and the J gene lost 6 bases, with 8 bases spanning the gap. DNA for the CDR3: TGTGCCAGCAGGGGAGGGAATGGCTACACCTTC. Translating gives CASRGGNGYTF.

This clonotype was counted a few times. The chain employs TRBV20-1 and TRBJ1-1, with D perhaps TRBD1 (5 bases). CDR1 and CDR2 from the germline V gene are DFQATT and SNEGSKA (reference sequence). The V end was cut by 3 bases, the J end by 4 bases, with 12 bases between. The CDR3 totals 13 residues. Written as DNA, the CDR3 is TGCAGTGCTAGGGAACACACAGGCACTGAAGCTTTCTTT. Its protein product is CSAREHTGTEAFF.

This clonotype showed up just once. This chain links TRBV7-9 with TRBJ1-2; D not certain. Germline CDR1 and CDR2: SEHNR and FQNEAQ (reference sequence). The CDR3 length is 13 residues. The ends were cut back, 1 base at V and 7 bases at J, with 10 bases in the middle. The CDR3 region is CASSLEGFSGYTF. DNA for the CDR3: TGTGCCAGCAGCTTAGAGGGTTTCAGTGGCTACACCTTC. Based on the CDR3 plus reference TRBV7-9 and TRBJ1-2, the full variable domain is DTGVSQNPRHKITKRGQNVTFRCDPISEHNRLYWYRQTLGQGPEFLTYFQNEAQLEKSRLLSDRFSAERPKGSFSTLEIQRTEQGDSAMYLCASSLEGFSGYTFGSGTRLTVV.

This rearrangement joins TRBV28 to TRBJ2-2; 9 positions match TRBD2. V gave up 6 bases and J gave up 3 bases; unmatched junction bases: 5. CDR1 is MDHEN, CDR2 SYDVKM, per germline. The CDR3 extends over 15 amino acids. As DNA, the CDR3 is TGTGCCAGCAGACCGACTAGCGGAGACACCGGGGAGCTGTTTTTT. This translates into CASRPTSGDTGELFF. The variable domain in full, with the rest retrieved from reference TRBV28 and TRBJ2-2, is DVKVTQSSRYLVKRTGEKVFLECVQDMDHENMFWYRQDPGLGLRLIYFSYDVKMKEKGDIPEGYSVSREKKERFSLILESASTNQTSMYLCASRPTSGDTGELFFGEGSRLTVL.

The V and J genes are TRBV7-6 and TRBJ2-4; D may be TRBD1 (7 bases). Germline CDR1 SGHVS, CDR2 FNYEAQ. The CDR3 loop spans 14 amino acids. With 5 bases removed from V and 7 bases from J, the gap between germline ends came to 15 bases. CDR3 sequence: CASSAGTDTNIQYF. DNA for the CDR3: TGTGCCAGCAGCGCGGGGACAGATACGAACATTCAGTACTTC.

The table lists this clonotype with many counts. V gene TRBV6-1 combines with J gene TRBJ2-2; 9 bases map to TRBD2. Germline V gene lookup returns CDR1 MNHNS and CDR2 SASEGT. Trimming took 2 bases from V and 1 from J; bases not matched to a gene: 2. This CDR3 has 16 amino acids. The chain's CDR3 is CASSERLAVNTGELFF. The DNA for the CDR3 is TGTGCCAGCAGTGAAAGACTAGCGGTGAACACCGGGGAGCTGTTTTTT.

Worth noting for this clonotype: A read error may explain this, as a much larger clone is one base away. CDR3 in DNA: TGTGTCAGCAGTCCCCCGGGACAGGGACTCAAAGGGACAGATACGCAGTATTTT. The encoded protein is CVSSPPGQGLKGTDTQYF. This chain connects TRBV28 to TRBJ2-3, with 9 nucleotides matching TRBD1. The CDR3 is 18 amino acids. Per germline, CDR1 MDHEN and CDR2 SYDVKM. The full variable domain, in which reference TRBV28 and TRBJ2-3 provide the parts outside the CDR3, is DVKVTQSSRYLVKRTGEKVFLECVQDMDHENMFWYRQDPGLGLRLIYFSYDVKMKEKGDIPEGYSVSREKKERFSLILESASTNQTSMYLCVSSPPGQGLKGTDTQYFGPGTRLTVL.

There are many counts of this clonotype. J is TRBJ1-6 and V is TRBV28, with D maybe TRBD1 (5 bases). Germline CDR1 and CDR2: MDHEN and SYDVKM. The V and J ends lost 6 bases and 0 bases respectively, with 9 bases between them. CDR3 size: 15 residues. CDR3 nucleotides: TGTGCCAGCAGGGGGGTATCCTCCTATAATTCACCCCTCCACTTT. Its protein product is CASRGVSSYNSPLHF.

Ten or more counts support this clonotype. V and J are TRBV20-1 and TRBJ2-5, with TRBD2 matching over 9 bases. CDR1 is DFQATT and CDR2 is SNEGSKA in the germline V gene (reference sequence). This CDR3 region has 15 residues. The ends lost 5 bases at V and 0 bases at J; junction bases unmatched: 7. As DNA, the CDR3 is TGCAGTGCTGTGCCTAGCGGGGTGAACCAAGAGACCCAGTACTTC. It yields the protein CSAVPSGVNQETQYF.

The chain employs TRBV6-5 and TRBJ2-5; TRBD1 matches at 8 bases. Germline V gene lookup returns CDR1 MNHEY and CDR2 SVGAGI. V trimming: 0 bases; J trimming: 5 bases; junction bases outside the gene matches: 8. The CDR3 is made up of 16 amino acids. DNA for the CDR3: TGTGCCAGCAGTTACTCGAGGCAGGGGGCGAGGGAGACCCAGTACTTC. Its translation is CASSYSRQGARETQYF.

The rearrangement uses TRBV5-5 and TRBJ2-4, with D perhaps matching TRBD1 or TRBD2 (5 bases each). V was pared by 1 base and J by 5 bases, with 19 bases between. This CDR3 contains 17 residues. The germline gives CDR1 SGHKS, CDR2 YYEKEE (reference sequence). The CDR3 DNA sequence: TGTGCCAGCAGCTTGTGGTGGGACCCCATGTGGGAAAACATTCAGTACTTC. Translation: CASSLWWDPMWENIQYF.

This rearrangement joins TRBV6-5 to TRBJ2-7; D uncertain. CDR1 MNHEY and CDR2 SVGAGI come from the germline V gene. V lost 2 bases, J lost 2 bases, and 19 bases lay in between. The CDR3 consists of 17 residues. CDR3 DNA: TGTGCCAGCAGTTACGGTATTGACCCTACCTTCCCCTACGAGCAGTACTTC. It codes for CASSYGIDPTFPYEQYF.

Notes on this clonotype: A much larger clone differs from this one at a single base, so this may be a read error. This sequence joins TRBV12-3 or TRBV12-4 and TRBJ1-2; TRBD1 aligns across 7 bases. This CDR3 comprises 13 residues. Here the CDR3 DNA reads TGTACCAGCACCGACAGGGAAGGTTATGGCTACACCTTC. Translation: CTSTDREGYGYTF.

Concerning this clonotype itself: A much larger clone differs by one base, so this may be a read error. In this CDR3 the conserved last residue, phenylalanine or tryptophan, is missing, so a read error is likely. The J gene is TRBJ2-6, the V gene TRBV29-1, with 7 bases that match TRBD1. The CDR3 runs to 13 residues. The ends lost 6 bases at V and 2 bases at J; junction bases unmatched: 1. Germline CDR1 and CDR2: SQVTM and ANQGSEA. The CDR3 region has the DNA TGCAGCGTCCAGGGGGCTGGGGCCAACGTCCTGACTCTC. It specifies CSVQGAGANVLTL.

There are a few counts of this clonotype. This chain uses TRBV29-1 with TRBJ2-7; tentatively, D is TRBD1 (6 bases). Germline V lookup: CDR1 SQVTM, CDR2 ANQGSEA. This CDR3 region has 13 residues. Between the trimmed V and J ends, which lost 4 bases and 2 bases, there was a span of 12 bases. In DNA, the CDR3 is TGCAGCGTTGTTTGTCCAGGGGCCTACGAGCAGTACTTC. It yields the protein CSVVCPGAYEQYF.

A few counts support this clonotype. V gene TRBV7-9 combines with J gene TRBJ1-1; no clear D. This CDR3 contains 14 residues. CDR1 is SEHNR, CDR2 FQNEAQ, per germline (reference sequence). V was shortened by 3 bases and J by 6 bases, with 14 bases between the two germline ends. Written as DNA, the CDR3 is TGTGCCAGCAGCTTCGGCCAGACTAGAGCTGAAGCTTTCTTT. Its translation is CASSFGQTRAEAFF.

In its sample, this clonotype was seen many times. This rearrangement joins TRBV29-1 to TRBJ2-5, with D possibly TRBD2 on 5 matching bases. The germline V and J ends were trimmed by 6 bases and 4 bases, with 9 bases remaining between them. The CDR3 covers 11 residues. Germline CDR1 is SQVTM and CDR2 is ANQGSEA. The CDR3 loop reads CSVGGGETQYF. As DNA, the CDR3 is TGCAGCGTCGGCGGAGGAGAGACCCAGTACTTC. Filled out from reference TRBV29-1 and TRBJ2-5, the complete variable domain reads SAVISQKPSRDICQRGTSLTIQCQVDSQVTMMFWYRQQPGQSLTLIATANQGSEATYESGFVIDKFPISRPNLTFSTLTVSNMSPEDSSIYLCSVGGGETQYFGPGTRLLVL.

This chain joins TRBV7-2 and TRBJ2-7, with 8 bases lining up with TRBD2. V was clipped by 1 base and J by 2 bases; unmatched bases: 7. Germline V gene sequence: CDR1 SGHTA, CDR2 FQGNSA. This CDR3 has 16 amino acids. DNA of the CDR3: TGTGCCAGCAGCTTAGGCCGACAAGCGGGGGCCTACGAGCAGTACTTC. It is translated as CASSLGRQAGAYEQYF. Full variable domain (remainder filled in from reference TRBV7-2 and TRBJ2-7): GAGVSQSPSNKVTEKGKDVELRCDPISGHTALYWYRQSLGQGLEFLIYFQGNSAPDKSGLPSDRFSAERTGGSVSTLTIQRTQQEDSAVYLCASSLGRQAGAYEQYFGPGTRLTVT.